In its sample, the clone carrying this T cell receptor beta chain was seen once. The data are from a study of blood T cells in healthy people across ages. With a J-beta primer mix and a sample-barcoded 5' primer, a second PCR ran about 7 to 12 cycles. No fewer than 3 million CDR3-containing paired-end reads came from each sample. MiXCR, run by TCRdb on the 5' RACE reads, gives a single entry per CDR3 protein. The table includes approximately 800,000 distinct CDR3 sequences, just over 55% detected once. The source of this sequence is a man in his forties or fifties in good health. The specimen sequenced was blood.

CDR3 nucleotide sequence: TGTGCCAGCAGTTTATGGACTTATACGGGAGGTTGTTGTGGCTACACCTTC. It is translated as CASSLWTYTGGCCGYTF. The chain couples TRBV28 to TRBJ1-2; D is uncertain. Trimming pared 0 bases from V and 7 bases from J, leaving 21 bases between. This CDR3 comprises 17 residues. Germline-derived CDR1 and CDR2 are MDHEN and SYDVKM.